The 26 T cell receptor beta chains below come from one sample, sequenced in a study of human T cells and chemical hapten exposure (dated by TCRdb to the early 2020s). The method behind the library was RACE. Data came from a NextSeq 500. TCRdb trimmed the raw reads at Q25, called clones with MiXCR and kept productive beta chains. Identical CDR3 protein sequences are pooled into one entry, listed with their most common genes and DNA. This sample lists approximately 90,000 distinct CDR3 sequences; under 15% were detected once. Together, the top ten hold roughly 2.1% of the sample. This sample's time point label indicates: patch test 1, 2 weeks after DPC sensitization. The treatment or condition label, read with the paper, signifies: therapeutic diphenylcyclopropenone sensitization with weekly scalp DPC. The material was whole blood, obtained in connection with sensitization to the hapten diphenylcyclopropenone (DPC). All receptors derive from a woman between 40 and 50 years old with alopecia areata. Some clones in this sample may be carry-over from other donors' samples.

This clonotype occurred a few times. The CDR3 here is CSVVGVTYEQYF. CDR3 sequence (DNA): TGCAGCGTTGTAGGCGTAACCTACGAGCAGTACTTC. The rearrangement joins TRBV29-1 to TRBJ2-7; D call uncertain. The V gene's germline CDR1 is SQVTM and CDR2 ANQGSEA. CDR3 size: 12 residues. The V end lost 4 bases, the J end lost 2 bases, and 9 bases lay between the germline ends.

This clonotype was seen repeatedly, ten times or more. The chain recombines TRBV20-1 with TRBJ1-1, with D possibly matching TRBD1 (6 bases). This CDR3 spans 13 amino acids. Germline CDR1 and CDR2: DFQATT and SNEGSKA (reference sequence). The germline V and J ends were trimmed by 5 bases and 6 bases, with 16 bases remaining between them. CDR3 in amino acids: CSAPTQQGAEAFF. In DNA form, the CDR3 reads TGCAGTGCTCCTACCCAACAGGGAGCTGAAGCTTTCTTT.

This clonotype has just a few counts. V is TRBV9 and J is TRBJ2-3, with TRBD2 as a possible D gene (5 bases). Trimming removed 0 bases from V and 8 bases from J, with 19 bases in between. The CDR3 runs 16 residues. Germline CDR1 reads SGDLS; CDR2 reads YYNGEE. The CDR3 reads CASSVAGSIRGGTQYF. CDR3 bases: TGTGCCAGCAGCGTAGCGGGCAGTATCCGGGGTGGTACGCAGTATTTT. The whole variable domain, filled in from reference TRBV9 and TRBJ2-3, reads DSGVTQTPKHLITATGQRVTLRCSPRSGDLSVYWYQQSLDQGLQFLIQYYNGEERAKGNILERFSAQQFPDLHSELNLSSLELGDSALYFCASSVAGSIRGGTQYFGPGTRLTVL.

This clonotype was detected a few times. The gene calls are TRBV11-1 and TRBJ2-2, with TRBD2 as a possible D gene (5 bases). Germline V gene lookup returns CDR1 SGHAT and CDR2 FQDESV (reference sequence). This CDR3 has 13 amino acids. The V and J ends lost 5 bases and 5 bases respectively, with 9 bases between them. CDR3 nucleotide sequence: TGTGCCAGCAGCACTAGTGGAACCGGGGAGCTGTTTTTT. It codes for CASSTSGTGELFF.

The chain links TRBV28 to TRBJ2-2; D could derive from TRBD1 or TRBD2 (5 bases each). The CDR3 loop spans 15 amino acids. The V end was cut by 7 bases, the J end by 3 bases, with 15 bases between. Germline CDR1 MDHEN, CDR2 SYDVKM. The DNA for the CDR3 is TGTGCCAGCACACGGGACCCACAACACACCGGGGAGCTGTTTTTT. Translated: CASTRDPQHTGELFF.

This clonotype was detected a few times. J is TRBJ1-5 and V is TRBV5-5, with a tentative D call TRBD1 (6 bases). The CDR3 spans 15 residues. CDR1 and CDR2 from the germline V gene are SGHKS and YYEKEE (reference sequence). The V and J ends lost 2 bases and 1 base respectively, with 10 bases between them. The DNA for the CDR3 is TGTGCCAGCAGCTTACCGGGACAAAGCAATCAGCCCCAGCATTTT. This codes for CASSLPGQSNQPQHF.

This chain uses TRBV6-2 or TRBV6-3 with TRBJ2-1, with 8 positions matching TRBD2. The CDR3 is 17 residues long. V dropped 7 bases and J dropped 4; count of bases not matched to a gene: 15. CDR1 is MNHEY, CDR2 SVGEGT, per germline. CDR3 bases: TGTGCCAGCACCGCAACAGGAGGCGGGGGGCGTTACAATGAGCAGTTCTTC. Its protein is CASTATGGGGRYNEQFF.

This clonotype was observed a handful of times. V and J are TRBV7-9 and TRBJ2-4; 7 positions agree with TRBD1. The CDR3 is made up of 14 amino acids. Germline V gene sequence: CDR1 SEHNR, CDR2 FQNEAQ (reference sequence). After removal of 5 bases from V and 7 bases from J, the junction contained 8 bases not matched to a gene. CDR3 in DNA: TGTGCCAGCAGCCCACTTGAGGGGGCGAACATTCAGTACTTC. Its translation is CASSPLEGANIQYF.

This clonotype was counted at least ten times. The chain couples TRBV27 to TRBJ2-7; 7 bases are shared with TRBD2. CDR3 length: 15 amino acids. CDR1 is MNHEY and CDR2 is SMNVEV in the germline V gene (reference sequence). V dropped 3 bases and J dropped 0; count of bases not matched to a gene: 5. Here the CDR3 reads CASSLMSGASYEQYF. The CDR3, as DNA: TGTGCCAGCAGTTTGATGAGCGGGGCCTCCTACGAGCAGTACTTC.

The genes are TRBV6-2 or TRBV6-3 and TRBJ2-1; D assignment may be TRBD1 or TRBD2 (5 bases each). V dropped 5 bases and J dropped 7 bases, with 12 bases sitting between them. CDR1 MNHEY and CDR2 SVGEGT come from the germline V gene. This CDR3 is built from 13 residues. The CDR3 nucleotides read TGTGCCAGCAGTGTTAGCGAGGGGAATGAGCAGTTCTTC. Its translation is CASSVSEGNEQFF.

The sample holds a few counts of this clonotype. The CDR3 is CASSPGTALQETQYF. Written as DNA, the CDR3 is TGTGCCAGCTCACCAGGGACAGCCCTACAAGAGACCCAGTACTTC. The V and J genes are TRBV18 and TRBJ2-5, with 7 bases lining up with TRBD1. Losses at the gene ends were 2 bases for V and 2 bases for J; bases not matched to a gene: 5. The CDR3 length is 15 residues. Per the germline V gene, CDR1 is KGHSH and CDR2 is LQKENI. The full variable domain, completed using reference TRBV18 and TRBJ2-5, is NAGVMQNPRHLVRRRGQEARLRCSPMKGHSHVYWYRQLPEEGLKFMVYLQKENIIDESGMPKERFSAEFPKEGPSILRIQQVVRGDSAAYFCASSPGTALQETQYFGPGTRLLVL.

This clonotype was counted ten times or more. V and J are TRBV28 and TRBJ2-7; D is undetermined. V was shortened by 8 bases and J by 0 bases, with 5 bases between the two germline ends. Germline CDR1 MDHEN, CDR2 SYDVKM. The CDR3 consists of 11 residues. CDR3 protein: CASDNSYEQYF. CDR3 sequence (DNA): TGTGCCAGCGATAACTCCTACGAGCAGTACTTC.

The sample holds many counts of this clonotype. The rearrangement links TRBV12-3 or TRBV12-4 to TRBJ2-5; D gene ambiguous. The CDR3 is made up of 14 amino acids. The V end lost 3 bases, the J end lost 2 bases, and 10 bases lay between the germline ends. The CDR3 DNA reads as TGTGCCAGCAGTTTTCCACCTCTTCAAGAGACCCAGTACTTC. Its protein product is CASSFPPLQETQYF.

The chain combines TRBV6-5 with TRBJ1-3; unclear D gene. CDR3 length equals 15 residues. The V end lost 0 bases, the J end lost 1 base, and 7 bases lay between the germline ends. The germline V gene has CDR1 MNHEY and CDR2 SVGAGI. The CDR3 loop is CASSYSIQSGNTIYF. The CDR3 bases are TGTGCCAGCAGTTACTCGATACAGTCTGGAAACACCATATATTTT.

CDR3 in amino acids: CASSSAGAGGPYNEQFF. The CDR3 nucleotides are TGTGCCAGCAGTTCGGCTGGGGCGGGAGGGCCCTACAATGAGCAGTTCTTC. V and J are TRBV28 and TRBJ2-1; TRBD2 agrees at 9 bases. The V and J ends lost 4 bases and 2 bases, in that order; junction bases with no gene match: 9. The CDR3 spans 17 residues. Looked up from germline, CDR1 is MDHEN and CDR2 is SYDVKM.

This clonotype is classed as medium-sized. The chain couples TRBV2 to TRBJ2-4; no clear D gene. Germline CDR1 SNHLY, CDR2 FYNNEI. The CDR3 runs to 12 residues. V was pared by 6 bases and J by 7 bases, with 10 bases between. The CDR3 sequence is CASSGLVNIQYF. Written as DNA, the CDR3 is TGTGCCAGCAGCGGCCTAGTGAACATTCAGTACTTC.

This clonotype was recorded a few times. J is TRBJ1-6 and V is TRBV3-1; 7 positions agree with TRBD1. Germline V gene lookup returns CDR1 LGHDT and CDR2 YNNKEL (reference sequence). The CDR3 covers 15 residues. V lost 2 bases, J lost 7 bases, and 5 bases stayed unmatched. CDR3 nucleotide sequence: TGTGCCAGCAGCCAAAACATACAGGGGAATTCACCCCTCCACTTT. This gives the protein CASSQNIQGNSPLHF.

This chain links TRBV6-2 or TRBV6-3 with TRBJ2-4; 7 positions match TRBD1. This CDR3 contains 17 residues. The V and J ends lost 2 bases and 0 bases, in that order; junction bases with no gene match: 7. Germline V gene data show CDR1 as MNHEY and CDR2 as SVGEGT. CDR3 region: CASSYGRGTVAKNIQYF. The CDR3 DNA reads TGTGCCAGCAGTTACGGAAGGGGGACAGTAGCCAAAAACATTCAGTACTTC.

CDR3 sequence (DNA): TGCGGGACCCAGGCGGACTATGGCTACACCTTC. Translating it yields CGTQADYGYTF. The gene calls are TRBV20-1 and TRBJ1-2, with D maybe TRBD1 (5 bases). Germline loops: CDR1 DFQATT, CDR2 SNEGSKA (reference sequence). There are 11 residues in the CDR3.

This clonotype was recorded at least ten times. CDR3 protein: CSAVGGNQPQHF. CDR3 coding DNA: TGCAGTGCTGTGGGGGGCAATCAGCCCCAGCATTTT. The chain has TRBV20-1 and TRBJ1-5; a possible D gene is TRBD1 (5 bases). This CDR3 comprises 12 residues. V lost 5 bases, J lost 2 bases, and 7 bases lay in between. CDR1 DFQATT and CDR2 SNEGSKA come from the germline V gene (reference sequence).

As DNA, the CDR3 is TGTGCCAGCAGCTTAGGCAGCCGCCTAATTGCCGGGGAGCTGTTTTTT. This sequence encodes CASSLGSRLIAGELFF. This chain links TRBV7-2 with TRBJ2-2; D unresolved. Germline CDR1 reads SGHTA; CDR2 reads FQGNSA. CDR3 size: 16 residues. V gave up 1 base and J gave up 6 bases, with 15 bases separating them.

This clonotype occurred many times. V and J are TRBV7-8 and TRBJ2-2, with a possible D match to TRBD1 (6 bases). The CDR3 has 16 residues. CDR1 and CDR2 from the germline V gene are SGHVS and FQNEAQ. V lost 2 bases and J 7 bases, leaving 17 bases between the germline ends. CDR3 sequence: CASSLTAGDVGGELFF. DNA for the CDR3: TGTGCCAGCAGCTTAACGGCAGGGGACGTTGGCGGGGAGCTGTTTTTT.

The J gene is TRBJ2-3, the V gene TRBV7-8; D uncertain. The V end was cut by 3 bases, the J end by 3 bases, with 10 bases between. This CDR3 spans 14 amino acids. Germline V CDR1 and CDR2: SGHVS, FQNEAQ. Written as DNA, the CDR3 is TGTGCCAGCAGCTTCGCCGAATTAACAGATACGCAGTATTTT. The encoded protein is CASSFAELTDTQYF.

This clonotype was seen more than once but under ten times. The chain links TRBV3-1 to TRBJ2-7, with TRBD1 identical over 7 bases. The ends lost 4 bases at V and 5 bases at J; junction bases unmatched: 5. The CDR3 is 13 amino acids. Looked up from germline, CDR1 is LGHDT and CDR2 is YNNKEL (reference sequence). The CDR3 DNA reads as TGTGCCAGCAGCCTTTCGACAGGGCACGAGCAGTACTTC. This sequence encodes CASSLSTGHEQYF.

This chain joins TRBV9 and TRBJ2-7; 8 bases are a match to TRBD1. The CDR3 extends over 15 amino acids. V was clipped by 0 bases and J by 6 bases; unmatched bases: 8. Germline V gene data show CDR1 as SGDLS and CDR2 as YYNGEE. CDR3 bases: TGTGCCAGCAGCGTAGCAGGGGGCCCTGGGGCCGAGCAGTACTTC. This codes for CASSVAGGPGAEQYF.

V and J are TRBV29-1 and TRBJ2-5; 8 nucleotides line up with TRBD1. J gave up 4 bases and V 6 bases, and 4 bases lay outside the gene matches. The CDR3 contains 12 residues. Germline assignment: CDR1 SQVTM and CDR2 ANQGSEA. The CDR3 loop is CSVIQGGETQYF. CDR3 DNA: TGCAGCGTCATACAGGGGGGAGAGACCCAGTACTTC. Complete variable domain (other parts from reference TRBV29-1 and TRBJ2-5): SAVISQKPSRDICQRGTSLTIQCQVDSQVTMMFWYRQQPGQSLTLIATANQGSEATYESGFVIDKFPISRPNLTFSTLTVSNMSPEDSSIYLCSVIQGGETQYFGPGTRLLVL.